These 18 T cell receptor beta chains share one sample of origin, sequenced in a study of identifying expanded T cells in peripheral blood. Assay: immunoSEQ multiplex PCR; the TCRdb copy retains only in-frame clones and omits some. The data hold tens of thousands of clones, with roughly 84% observed a single time. Sample: blood. These receptors were taken from a person aged 18 to 70 in good health.

This sequence joins TRBV9 and TRBJ2-3; 7 nucleotides match TRBD2. After removal of 0 bases from V and 2 bases from J, the junction contained 9 bases not matched to a gene. Germline V CDR1 and CDR2: SGDLS, YYNGEE. The length of the CDR3 is 17 residues. The CDR3 reads CASSVGWGGALTDTQYF. CDR3 DNA: TGTGCCAGCAGCGTAGGGTGGGGGGGAGCTCTCACAGATACGCAGTATTTT.

The chain joins TRBV4-3 to TRBJ2-3; TRBD1 might be the D (5 bases). This CDR3 is 16 amino acids long. Looked up from germline, CDR1 is LGHNA and CDR2 is YSLEER. Trimming removed 0 bases at V and 2 bases at J, with 12 bases between. CDR3 in amino acids: CASSQDLTELTDTQYF. The CDR3 nucleotides read TGCGCCAGCAGCCAAGATTTGACAGAACTCACAGATACGCAGTATTTT.

This clone was seen only once. The chain couples TRBV7-8 to TRBJ1-2; a weak D match, TRBD1 (5 bases). The CDR3 contains 13 residues. Deletions cut 4 bases from V and 2 bases from J, with 8 bases between. Germline lookup yields CDR1 SGHVS and CDR2 FQNEAQ. The CDR3 here is CASSSGDNYGYTF. As DNA, the CDR3 is TGTGCCAGCAGCTCCGGGGACAACTATGGCTACACCTTC.

V and J are TRBV10-3 and TRBJ2-2, with D possibly matching TRBD1 (7 bases). Trimming stripped 6 bases from V and 7 bases from J, with 15 bases between. There are 14 residues in the CDR3. The germline V gene encodes CDR1 ENHRY and CDR2 SYGVKD. The CDR3 DNA reads TGTGCCATCAGCCCAGGGGGGTCGGACGGGGAGCTGTTTTTT. Encoded protein: CAISPGGSDGELFF.

This sequence joins TRBV9 and TRBJ1-6; 10 bases map to TRBD1. The V gene end was trimmed by 4 bases and the J gene end by 8 bases; junction bases not matched to a gene: 6. Germline-derived CDR1 and CDR2 are SGDLS and YYNGEE. The CDR3 covers 15 residues. CDR3 nucleotides: TGTGCCAGCAGCAGAAGCGGGACAGGGGATTCACCCCTCCACTTT. The encoded protein is CASSRSGTGDSPLHF.

The chain joins TRBV11-2 to TRBJ1-2; D might be TRBD1 (5 bases). The V end lost 7 bases, the J end lost 3 bases, and 15 bases lay between the germline ends. The CDR3 spans 14 residues. The V gene's germline CDR1 is SGHAT and CDR2 FQNNGV. CDR3 coding DNA: TGTGCCAGCAAGGGCAGGGCCGGGTACTATGGCTACACCTTC. Its translation: CASKGRAGYYGYTF.

The chain recombines TRBV11-3 with TRBJ1-2, with D unresolved. Looked up from germline, CDR1 is SGHNT and CDR2 is YENEEA. V gave up 0 bases and J gave up 4 bases, with 12 bases separating them. The length of the CDR3 is 15 residues. The CDR3 nucleotides are TGTGCCAGCAGCTTAGATCTATGGGTTGGCTATGGCTACACCTTC. Its translation is CASSLDLWVGYGYTF.

CDR3 nucleotide sequence: TGTGCCAGCAGTGACCAGGGGTACACCGGGGAGCTGTTTTTT. It yields the protein CASSDQGYTGELFF. V and J are TRBV2 and TRBJ2-2, with a weak D call TRBD1 (6 bases). Germline CDR1 reads SNHLY; CDR2 reads FYNNEI. The CDR3 consists of 14 residues. V was trimmed by 3 bases and J by 3 bases, leaving 8 bases between them.

The chain joins TRBV4-3 to TRBJ2-5; D gene uncertain. From germline, CDR1 is LGHNA and CDR2 YSLEER. CDR3 length: 15 amino acids. Trimming cost V 0 bases and J 2 bases, with 10 bases left between them. The CDR3 protein is CASSQDYLPQETQYF. The CDR3 DNA is TGCGCCAGCAGCCAAGATTACCTACCACAAGAGACCCAGTACTTC.

The rearrangement uses TRBV4-1 and TRBJ2-7; weak D call: TRBD2 (5 bases). Trimming stripped 4 bases from V and 2 bases from J, with 9 bases between. This CDR3 has 13 residues. CDR1 and CDR2 (germline): MGHRA, YSYEKL. The chain's CDR3 is CASSPGLTYEQYF. As DNA, the CDR3 is TGCGCCAGCAGCCCTGGACTCACCTACGAGCAGTACTTC.

This clone was seen just once. The chain uses TRBV9 and TRBJ2-7, with TRBD1 as a possible D gene (6 bases). CDR1 and CDR2 from the germline V gene are SGDLS and YYNGEE. The CDR3 is 16 amino acids. The V end lost 0 bases, the J end lost 6 bases, and 19 bases lay between the germline ends. The CDR3 here is CASSVAATGPRVEQYF. DNA for the CDR3: TGTGCCAGCAGCGTAGCCGCCACAGGGCCAAGGGTCGAGCAGTACTTC.

V gene TRBV18 combines with J gene TRBJ1-5; D gene uncertain. V lost 3 bases and J lost 11, with 20 bases in between. CDR1 is KGHSH, CDR2 LQKENI, per germline. CDR3 length: 15 amino acids. CDR3 in DNA: TGTGCCAGCTCACCGGATGGAAGTCCTTCAATGGCCCAGCATTTT. Translation gives CASSPDGSPSMAQHF.

This clone came up a few times. The J gene is TRBJ1-6, the V gene TRBV6-5; D remains ambiguous. Germline V gene lookup returns CDR1 MNHEY and CDR2 SVGAGI. This CDR3 region has 13 residues. V lost 5 bases to trimming and J lost 6 bases, with 8 bases between them. Here the CDR3 reads CASSPRGNSPLHF. As DNA, the CDR3 is TGTGCCAGCAGTCCGCGTGGTAATTCACCCCTCCACTTT.

The chain employs TRBV5-1 and TRBJ2-7; D remains ambiguous. From germline, CDR1 is SGHRS and CDR2 YFSETQ. The CDR3 has 15 amino acids. V shed 0 bases and J shed 2 bases, with 12 bases lying between them. The CDR3 sequence is CASSLDPDPTYEQYF. CDR3 coding DNA: TGCGCCAGCAGCTTGGACCCGGACCCCACCTACGAGCAGTACTTC. Filled out from reference TRBV5-1 and TRBJ2-7, the complete variable domain reads KAGVTQTPRYLIKTRGQQVTLSCSPISGHRSVSWYQQTPGQGLQFLFEYFSETQRNKGNFPGRFSGRQFSNSRSEMNVSTLELGDSALYLCASSLDPDPTYEQYFGPGTRLTVT.

The chain employs TRBV7-7 and TRBJ2-5; either TRBD1 or TRBD2 may fit D (6 bases each). The CDR3 spans 15 residues. The ends were cut back, 0 bases at V and 5 bases at J, with 13 bases in the middle. The germline gives CDR1 SSHAT, CDR2 FNYEAQ (reference sequence). CDR3 residues: CASSLAGGPGETQYF. The CDR3 nucleotides are TGTGCCAGCAGCTTAGCTGGGGGGCCAGGGGAGACCCAGTACTTC.

V gene TRBV6-5 combines with J gene TRBJ2-3; either TRBD1 or TRBD2 may supply D (5 bases each). The CDR3 runs to 14 residues. V gave up 5 bases and J gave up 5 bases, with 14 bases separating them. Per germline, CDR1 MNHEY and CDR2 SVGAGI. This chain's CDR3 is CASSLQRGEDTQYF. CDR3 sequence (DNA): TGTGCCAGCAGTCTCCAAAGGGGAGAAGATACGCAGTATTTT.

DNA for the CDR3: TGTGCCAGCAGCTTAGTTTTGGCGGGGGCAACCCAAGAGACCCAGTACTTC. This encodes CASSLVLAGATQETQYF. This chain connects TRBV7-8 to TRBJ2-5; D might be TRBD2 (7 bases). The germline gives CDR1 SGHVS, CDR2 FQNEAQ. V was pared by 1 base and J by 1 base, with 16 bases between. CDR3 size: 17 residues.

V gene TRBV7-9 combines with J gene TRBJ1-1; D gene uncertain. CDR1 is SEHNR and CDR2 is FQNEAQ in the germline V gene (reference sequence). The ends were cut back, 7 bases at V and 5 bases at J, with 11 bases in the middle. The CDR3 runs to 12 residues. This CDR3 reads CASTTGRTEAFF. In nucleotides, the CDR3 is TGTGCCAGCACCACCGGACGGACTGAAGCTTTCTTT.